Listed below are T cell receptor beta chains from one sample, sequenced in a study of blood T cell repertoires in COVID-19. Profiled with immunoSEQ multiplex PCR; TCRdb holds only in-frame clones, not every one. The sample holds about 25,000 clones, 65% to 90% seen once. What was sequenced was peripheral blood. The receptor source for this set is a woman older than 75 with acute or convalescent COVID-19. The CDR3 runs from the conserved cysteine through the conserved F or W. A D gene is named only where the DNA matches it firmly. The size entry is marked missing in some rows and otherwise reads once, few, many or a size class.

size	V	length	D	J	CDR3	DNA
-	TRBV28	16	TRBD1	TRBJ2-3	CASSSTGTGGEDTQYF	TGTGCCAGCAGTTCAACCGGGACAGGGGGGGAGGATACGCAGTATTTT
-	TRBV10-3	18	TRBD2	TRBJ2-7	CAISVLQPSSGADYEQYF	TGTGCCATCAGTGTTCTACAGCCTTCTAGCGGAGCCGACTACGAGCAGTACTTC
-	TRBV6-1	15	-	TRBJ1-1	CASSDALRLNTEAFF	TGTGCCAGCAGTGACGCACTACGCTTGAACACTGAAGCTTTCTTT
-	TRBV12-3/TRBV12-4	13	TRBD1	TRBJ2-1	CASSRARQGSKFF	TGTGCCAGCAGCCGAGCCAGACAGGGGTCAAAGTTCTTC
-	TRBV6-5	13	TRBD1	TRBJ1-1	CASSLQGGSEAFF	TGTGCCAGCAGCCTACAGGGGGGGTCTGAAGCTTTCTTT
few	TRBV7-9	16	TRBD2	TRBJ2-2	CASRQTSGGNTGELFF	TGTGCCAGCAGGCAAACTAGCGGGGGGAACACCGGGGAGCTGTTTTTT
few	TRBV6-5	13	TRBD1	TRBJ1-1	CASSYSTGDWAFF	TGTGCCAGCAGTTACTCTACAGGGGATTGGGCTTTCTTT
-	TRBV18	16	TRBD2	TRBJ2-1	CASSLQRESSYNEQFF	TGTGCCAGCTCACTCCAGCGGGAGTCGTCCTACAATGAGCAGTTCTTC
-	TRBV12-3/TRBV12-4	12	-	TRBJ1-2	CASRPDSAGYTF	TGTGCCAGCAGGCCAGACAGTGCTGGCTACACCTTC
-	TRBV5-1	16	TRBD1	TRBJ2-3	CASSPGQGVGTDTQYF	TGCGCCAGCAGCCCCGGACAGGGGGTTGGCACAGATACGCAGTATTTT
-	TRBV5-1	16	-	TRBJ1-1	CASSLAGWTGNTEAFF	TGCGCCAGCAGCTTGGCAGGGTGGACGGGGAACACTGAAGCTTTCTTT
-	TRBV9	16	-	TRBJ1-3	CASSLQDYYSGNTIYF	TGTGCCAGCAGCTTACAGGATTACTACTCTGGAAACACCATATATTTT
few	TRBV5-1	14	-	TRBJ1-1	CASSLGIQGAKSFF	TGCGCCAGCAGCTTGGGTATACAGGGTGCCAAGTCTTTCTTT
once	TRBV5-5	15	-	TRBJ1-1	CASSLARGGNTEAFF	TGTGCCAGCAGCTTGGCCCGGGGAGGCAACACTGAAGCTTTCTTT
-	TRBV9	14	-	TRBJ1-6	CASSVAGIGSPLHF	TGTGCCAGCAGCGTAGCAGGGATCGGTTCACCCCTCCACTTT
few	TRBV7-8	16	TRBD1	TRBJ1-4	CASSLGRQGGYEKLFF	TGTGCCAGCAGCTTAGGAAGACAGGGAGGATATGAAAAACTGTTTTTT
-	TRBV7-2	16	-	TRBJ1-1	CASGRAGWPANTEAFF	TGTGCCAGCGGAAGAGCAGGGTGGCCTGCAAACACTGAAGCTTTCTTT
-	TRBV6-4	15	TRBD2	TRBJ2-5	CASRTSGVYQETQYF	TGTGCCAGCAGGACTAGCGGAGTTTACCAAGAGACCCAGTACTTC
-	TRBV7-9	16	TRBD2	TRBJ2-3	CASSLNSGGPADTQYF	TGTGCCAGCAGCTTAAATAGCGGGGGCCCTGCGGATACGCAGTATTTT
few	TRBV15	14	TRBD1	TRBJ1-4	CATSRDRGREKLFF	TGTGCCACCAGCAGAGACAGGGGGAGAGAAAAACTGTTTTTT
-	TRBV9	15	-	TRBJ1-4	CASSVGGGDNEKLFF	TGTGCCAGCAGCGTAGGAGGCGGGGATAATGAAAAACTGTTTTTT
-	TRBV3-1/TRBV3-2	18	TRBD2	TRBJ2-4	CASGWSGGRLSVKNIQYF	TGTGCCAGCGGGTGGAGCGGGGGGCGGCTGTCGGTCAAAAACATTCAGTACTTC
-	TRBV5-5	13	-	TRBJ2-7	CASSLAISYEQYF	TGTGCCAGCAGCTTGGCAATCTCCTACGAGCAGTACTTC
-	TRBV27	15	-	TRBJ1-6	CASSLSWGQGSPLHF	TGTGCCAGCAGTTTATCGTGGGGACAAGGTTCACCCCTCCACTTT
-	TRBV7-9	12	-	TRBJ2-1	CASSSLNNEQFF	TGTGCCAGCAGCTCCCTAAACAATGAGCAGTTCTTC
-	TRBV5-1	13	TRBD1	TRBJ2-2	CATGQGGTGELFF	TGCGCCACCGGACAGGGGGGAACCGGGGAGCTGTTTTTT
-	TRBV5-5	11	-	TRBJ1-3	CASSSADTIYF	TGTGCCAGCAGCTCAGCGGACACCATATATTTT
-	TRBV27	14	-	TRBJ2-2	CASKRDFLTGELFF	TGTGCCAGCAAAAGAGACTTCCTCACCGGGGAGCTGTTTTTT
-	TRBV5-1	17	TRBD2	TRBJ2-1	CASSSVPGTSNYNEQFF	TGCGCCAGCAGCTCAGTGCCCGGGACTAGCAACTACAATGAGCAGTTCTTC
-	TRBV7-9	12	-	TRBJ2-7	CASSLNSYEQYF	TGTGCCAGCAGCTTAAACAGCTACGAGCAGTACTTC
-	TRBV6-5	14	TRBD1	TRBJ1-5	CASTRTGSGQPQHF	TGTGCCAGCACTCGGACAGGGTCAGGTCAGCCCCAGCATTTT
once	TRBV10-2	13	TRBD1	TRBJ1-1	CASSRGQGTEAFF	TGCGCCAGCAGCCGTGGACAGGGAACTGAAGCTTTCTTT
-	TRBV6-2/TRBV6-3	17	TRBD2	TRBJ2-1	CASSYGGLAGVYNEQFF	TGTGCCAGCAGTTACGGGGGACTAGCGGGCGTCTACAATGAGCAGTTCTTC
-	TRBV28	13	-	TRBJ2-7	CASSSTRTYEQYF	TGTGCCAGCAGTTCTACGCGAACCTACGAGCAGTACTTC
-	TRBV6-5	15	TRBD2	TRBJ2-7	CASSYSLREYYEQYF	TGTGCCAGCAGTTACTCTCTGCGGGAGTATTACGAGCAGTACTTC
few	TRBV9	18	TRBD2	TRBJ2-2	CASSSYPRSGRESGELFF	TGTGCCAGCAGCTCATACCCGAGGAGCGGGAGAGAATCCGGGGAGCTGTTTTTT
-	TRBV29-1	13	TRBD1	TRBJ1-1	CSAQGQGNTEAFF	TGCAGCGCCCAAGGACAGGGCAACACTGAAGCTTTCTTT
-	TRBV6-2/TRBV6-3	15	-	TRBJ2-2	CASSPGDFMTGELFF	TGTGCCAGCAGTCCGGGGGATTTCATGACCGGGGAGCTGTTTTTT